The 17 T cell receptor beta chains below come from one sample, sequenced in a study of cytomegalovirus exposure and HLA in healthy donors (dated by TCRdb to the late 2010s). The library was made by the immunoSEQ multiplex PCR assay. For the multiplex PCR, a mixture combining 60 forward primers for TCR Vbeta segments and 13 reverse primers for TCR Jbeta segments was used. The clones in this table, taken by TCRdb from immuneACCESS, are in-frame only. Not every clone is retained; where verified, under half of the shortfall comes from an unresolved V gene, and the cause of the rest is unknown. The table for this sample lists 100,000 to 150,000 clones; roughly 80% of them were counted only once. Of the sample, 4.1% is held by the ten largest clones. Sample: PBMCs. The receptors derive from a woman aged 40-49 years in good health and CMV-seronegative.

The V gene is TRBV5-4, the J gene TRBJ2-1, with TRBD2 matching 9 bases. V dropped 6 bases and J dropped 6; count of bases not matched to a gene: 10. Germline CDR1 SGHNT, CDR2 YYREEE (reference sequence). CDR3 length equals 15 residues. This CDR3 reads CASTYWAGGANEQFF. CDR3 nucleotides: TGTGCCAGCACCTATTGGGCGGGAGGGGCCAATGAGCAGTTCTTC.

The chain has TRBV7-8 and TRBJ1-5; D gene ambiguous. From germline, CDR1 is SGHVS and CDR2 FQNEAQ. Trimming pared 1 base from V and 0 bases from J, leaving 7 bases between. CDR3 length: 15 amino acids. The CDR3 is CASSLDTNSNQPQHF. Here the CDR3 DNA reads TGTGCCAGCAGCTTAGACACGAATAGCAATCAGCCCCAGCATTTT.

The rearrangement uses TRBV2 and TRBJ2-5, with 7 bases lining up with TRBD1. The V and J ends lost 5 bases and 4 bases, in that order; junction bases with no gene match: 10. Germline V CDR1 and CDR2: SNHLY, FYNNEI. This CDR3 region has 15 residues. The CDR3, as DNA: TGTGCCAGCAGTAGTAAAGGGGGCTTGGGAGAGACCCAGTACTTC. Its protein is CASSSKGGLGETQYF.

The chain employs TRBV18 and TRBJ2-1; D ambiguous. The CDR3 spans 13 residues. Trimming left V 4 bases short and J 5 bases short, with 9 bases between. CDR1 and CDR2 (germline): KGHSH, LQKENI. The CDR3 bases are TGTGCCAGCTCACTCGACCAGGACAATGAGCAGTTCTTC. It translates to CASSLDQDNEQFF.

The chain employs TRBV5-4 and TRBJ1-4; TRBD1 agrees at 8 bases. This CDR3 has 14 residues. Per germline, CDR1 SGHNT and CDR2 YYREEE (reference sequence). Trimming removed 2 bases from V and 4 bases from J; junction bases left unmatched: 1. CDR3 sequence reads: CASSLDRGNEKLFF. The CDR3 bases are TGTGCCAGCAGCTTAGACAGGGGTAATGAAAAACTGTTTTTT. Full variable domain (rest looked up from reference TRBV5-4 and TRBJ1-4): ETGVTQSPTHLIKTRGQQVTLRCSSQSGHNTVSWYQQALGQGPQFIFQYYREEENGRGNFPPRFSGLQFPNYSSELNVNALELDDSALYLCASSLDRGNEKLFFGSGTQLSVL.

The chain carries TRBV10-3 and TRBJ2-5; 10 positions agree with TRBD1. Germline lookup yields CDR1 ENHRY and CDR2 SYGVKD. The CDR3 runs to 12 residues. V gave up 8 bases and J gave up 3 bases; unmatched junction bases: 0. The DNA for the CDR3 is TGTGCCATCGGACAGGGGGAAGAGACCCAGTACTTC. Translation: CAIGQGEETQYF.

This sequence joins TRBV19 and TRBJ1-6; TRBD1 might be the D (5 bases). The length of the CDR3 is 19 residues. V was shortened by 3 bases and J by 3 bases, with 21 bases between the two germline ends. CDR1 LNHDA and CDR2 SQIVND come from the germline V gene (reference sequence). The CDR3 sequence is CASSILPPGGGVYNSPLHF. The CDR3, as DNA: TGTGCCAGTAGTATCCTACCTCCGGGGGGGGGTGTCTATAATTCACCCCTCCACTTT.

A few counts support this clone. This chain connects TRBV28 to TRBJ2-7, with 7 bases fitting TRBD1. The CDR3 spans 14 residues. Germline V gives CDR1 MDHEN, CDR2 SYDVKM. Trimming took 9 bases from V and 2 from J; bases not matched to a gene: 10. The DNA for the CDR3 is TGTGCCAGTCTAGGGACAGACCCTCCCTACGAGCAGTACTTC. Its protein is CASLGTDPPYEQYF.

The chain joins TRBV27 to TRBJ2-3, with TRBD2 matching over 7 bases. V gave up 3 bases and J gave up 5 bases; unmatched junction bases: 8. Germline V CDR1 and CDR2: MNHEY, SMNVEV (reference sequence). CDR3 size: 15 residues. The CDR3 here is CASSFVGGTVDTQYF. In DNA form, the CDR3 reads TGTGCCAGCAGTTTCGTGGGGGGGACGGTAGATACGCAGTATTTT.

The rearrangement links TRBV6-5 to TRBJ1-1, with D maybe TRBD1 (6 bases). CDR3 length: 12 amino acids. V was shortened by 7 bases and J by 6 bases, with 12 bases between the two germline ends. Germline loops: CDR1 MNHEY, CDR2 SVGAGI. The chain's CDR3 is CASIGTTSEAFF. The CDR3 nucleotides are TGTGCCAGCATTGGGACAACTTCTGAAGCTTTCTTT.

The chain joins TRBV16 to TRBJ1-5; 9 bases agree with TRBD1. The V and J ends lost 2 bases and 3 bases, in that order; junction bases with no gene match: 8. Germline V gives CDR1 KGHSY, CDR2 FQNENV. The CDR3 has 17 amino acids. CDR3 protein: CASSQDRGLSANQPQHF. CDR3 nucleotide sequence: TGTGCCAGCAGCCAAGACAGGGGGTTGAGCGCCAATCAGCCCCAGCATTTT. The variable domain in full, completed from reference TRBV16 and TRBJ1-5, reads GEEVAQTPKHLVRGEGQKAKLYCAPIKGHSYVFWYQQVLKNEFKFLISFQNENVFDETGMPKERFSAKCLPNSPCSLEIQATKLEDSAVYFCASSQDRGLSANQPQHFGDGTRLSIL.

The V call is TRBV4-3, the J call TRBJ2-1; the match to TRBD2 covers 9 bases. Germline CDR1 is LGHNA and CDR2 is YSLEER. V gave up 4 bases and J gave up 8 bases; unmatched junction bases: 15. The CDR3 covers 17 residues. The CDR3 DNA reads as TGCGCCAGCAGCCCATCCCCCCCTAGCGGGATTTCATATGAGCAGTTCTTC. Its translation: CASSPSPPSGISYEQFF.

The chain has TRBV5-8 and TRBJ2-7; D gene unclear. Germline CDR1 is SGHTS and CDR2 is YDEGEE. The ends were cut back, 0 bases at V and 1 base at J, with 8 bases in the middle. The CDR3 contains 14 residues. CDR3 bases: TGTGCCAGCAGCTTGGGGCGGATTTCCTACGAGCAGTACTTC. Protein sequence: CASSLGRISYEQYF. Using reference TRBV5-8 and TRBJ2-7 for the parts outside the CDR3, the full variable domain is EAGVTQSPTHLIKTRGQQATLRCSPISGHTSVYWYQQALGLGLQFLLWYDEGEERNRGNFPPRFSGRQFPNYSSELNVNALELEDSALYLCASSLGRISYEQYFGPGTRLTVT.

The chain is built from TRBV28 and TRBJ2-5, with 9 bases fitting TRBD1. Germline CDR1 MDHEN, CDR2 SYDVKM. The V segment lost 5 bases and the J segment 4 bases; nucleotides outside the gene matches: 11. The CDR3 extends over 16 amino acids. CDR3 sequence (DNA): TGTGCCAGCAGTCCGGGACAGGGAAGGGGGCCAGAGACCCAGTACTTC. It translates to CASSPGQGRGPETQYF.

The chain links TRBV11-1 to TRBJ1-1; D may be TRBD1 (6 bases). The ends were cut back, 2 bases at V and 1 base at J, with 8 bases in the middle. The CDR3 is 14 residues long. CDR1 and CDR2 from the germline V gene are SGHAT and FQDESV (reference sequence). CDR3 sequence reads: CASSLSQGNTEAFF. The CDR3 DNA reads TGTGCCAGCAGCTTATCACAGGGGAACACTGAAGCTTTCTTT.

This clone was detected a few times. The V and J genes are TRBV18 and TRBJ1-5, with a tentative D call TRBD1 (5 bases). The V gene's germline CDR1 is KGHSH and CDR2 LQKENI. The CDR3 runs 15 residues. V lost 5 bases to trimming and J lost 1 base, with 12 bases between them. CDR3 residues: CASSFGRASNQPQHF. In nucleotides, the CDR3 is TGTGCCAGCTCATTTGGCAGGGCGAGCAATCAGCCCCAGCATTTT.

The chain recombines TRBV11-1 with TRBJ2-3, with unresolved D. The V gene lost 2 bases and the J gene lost 2 bases, with 8 bases spanning the gap. Germline V CDR1 and CDR2: SGHAT, FQDESV (reference sequence). The CDR3 sequence is 14 residues long. Here the CDR3 reads CASSLTAPTDTQYF. In DNA, the CDR3 is TGTGCCAGCAGCTTAACCGCGCCCACAGATACGCAGTATTTT.